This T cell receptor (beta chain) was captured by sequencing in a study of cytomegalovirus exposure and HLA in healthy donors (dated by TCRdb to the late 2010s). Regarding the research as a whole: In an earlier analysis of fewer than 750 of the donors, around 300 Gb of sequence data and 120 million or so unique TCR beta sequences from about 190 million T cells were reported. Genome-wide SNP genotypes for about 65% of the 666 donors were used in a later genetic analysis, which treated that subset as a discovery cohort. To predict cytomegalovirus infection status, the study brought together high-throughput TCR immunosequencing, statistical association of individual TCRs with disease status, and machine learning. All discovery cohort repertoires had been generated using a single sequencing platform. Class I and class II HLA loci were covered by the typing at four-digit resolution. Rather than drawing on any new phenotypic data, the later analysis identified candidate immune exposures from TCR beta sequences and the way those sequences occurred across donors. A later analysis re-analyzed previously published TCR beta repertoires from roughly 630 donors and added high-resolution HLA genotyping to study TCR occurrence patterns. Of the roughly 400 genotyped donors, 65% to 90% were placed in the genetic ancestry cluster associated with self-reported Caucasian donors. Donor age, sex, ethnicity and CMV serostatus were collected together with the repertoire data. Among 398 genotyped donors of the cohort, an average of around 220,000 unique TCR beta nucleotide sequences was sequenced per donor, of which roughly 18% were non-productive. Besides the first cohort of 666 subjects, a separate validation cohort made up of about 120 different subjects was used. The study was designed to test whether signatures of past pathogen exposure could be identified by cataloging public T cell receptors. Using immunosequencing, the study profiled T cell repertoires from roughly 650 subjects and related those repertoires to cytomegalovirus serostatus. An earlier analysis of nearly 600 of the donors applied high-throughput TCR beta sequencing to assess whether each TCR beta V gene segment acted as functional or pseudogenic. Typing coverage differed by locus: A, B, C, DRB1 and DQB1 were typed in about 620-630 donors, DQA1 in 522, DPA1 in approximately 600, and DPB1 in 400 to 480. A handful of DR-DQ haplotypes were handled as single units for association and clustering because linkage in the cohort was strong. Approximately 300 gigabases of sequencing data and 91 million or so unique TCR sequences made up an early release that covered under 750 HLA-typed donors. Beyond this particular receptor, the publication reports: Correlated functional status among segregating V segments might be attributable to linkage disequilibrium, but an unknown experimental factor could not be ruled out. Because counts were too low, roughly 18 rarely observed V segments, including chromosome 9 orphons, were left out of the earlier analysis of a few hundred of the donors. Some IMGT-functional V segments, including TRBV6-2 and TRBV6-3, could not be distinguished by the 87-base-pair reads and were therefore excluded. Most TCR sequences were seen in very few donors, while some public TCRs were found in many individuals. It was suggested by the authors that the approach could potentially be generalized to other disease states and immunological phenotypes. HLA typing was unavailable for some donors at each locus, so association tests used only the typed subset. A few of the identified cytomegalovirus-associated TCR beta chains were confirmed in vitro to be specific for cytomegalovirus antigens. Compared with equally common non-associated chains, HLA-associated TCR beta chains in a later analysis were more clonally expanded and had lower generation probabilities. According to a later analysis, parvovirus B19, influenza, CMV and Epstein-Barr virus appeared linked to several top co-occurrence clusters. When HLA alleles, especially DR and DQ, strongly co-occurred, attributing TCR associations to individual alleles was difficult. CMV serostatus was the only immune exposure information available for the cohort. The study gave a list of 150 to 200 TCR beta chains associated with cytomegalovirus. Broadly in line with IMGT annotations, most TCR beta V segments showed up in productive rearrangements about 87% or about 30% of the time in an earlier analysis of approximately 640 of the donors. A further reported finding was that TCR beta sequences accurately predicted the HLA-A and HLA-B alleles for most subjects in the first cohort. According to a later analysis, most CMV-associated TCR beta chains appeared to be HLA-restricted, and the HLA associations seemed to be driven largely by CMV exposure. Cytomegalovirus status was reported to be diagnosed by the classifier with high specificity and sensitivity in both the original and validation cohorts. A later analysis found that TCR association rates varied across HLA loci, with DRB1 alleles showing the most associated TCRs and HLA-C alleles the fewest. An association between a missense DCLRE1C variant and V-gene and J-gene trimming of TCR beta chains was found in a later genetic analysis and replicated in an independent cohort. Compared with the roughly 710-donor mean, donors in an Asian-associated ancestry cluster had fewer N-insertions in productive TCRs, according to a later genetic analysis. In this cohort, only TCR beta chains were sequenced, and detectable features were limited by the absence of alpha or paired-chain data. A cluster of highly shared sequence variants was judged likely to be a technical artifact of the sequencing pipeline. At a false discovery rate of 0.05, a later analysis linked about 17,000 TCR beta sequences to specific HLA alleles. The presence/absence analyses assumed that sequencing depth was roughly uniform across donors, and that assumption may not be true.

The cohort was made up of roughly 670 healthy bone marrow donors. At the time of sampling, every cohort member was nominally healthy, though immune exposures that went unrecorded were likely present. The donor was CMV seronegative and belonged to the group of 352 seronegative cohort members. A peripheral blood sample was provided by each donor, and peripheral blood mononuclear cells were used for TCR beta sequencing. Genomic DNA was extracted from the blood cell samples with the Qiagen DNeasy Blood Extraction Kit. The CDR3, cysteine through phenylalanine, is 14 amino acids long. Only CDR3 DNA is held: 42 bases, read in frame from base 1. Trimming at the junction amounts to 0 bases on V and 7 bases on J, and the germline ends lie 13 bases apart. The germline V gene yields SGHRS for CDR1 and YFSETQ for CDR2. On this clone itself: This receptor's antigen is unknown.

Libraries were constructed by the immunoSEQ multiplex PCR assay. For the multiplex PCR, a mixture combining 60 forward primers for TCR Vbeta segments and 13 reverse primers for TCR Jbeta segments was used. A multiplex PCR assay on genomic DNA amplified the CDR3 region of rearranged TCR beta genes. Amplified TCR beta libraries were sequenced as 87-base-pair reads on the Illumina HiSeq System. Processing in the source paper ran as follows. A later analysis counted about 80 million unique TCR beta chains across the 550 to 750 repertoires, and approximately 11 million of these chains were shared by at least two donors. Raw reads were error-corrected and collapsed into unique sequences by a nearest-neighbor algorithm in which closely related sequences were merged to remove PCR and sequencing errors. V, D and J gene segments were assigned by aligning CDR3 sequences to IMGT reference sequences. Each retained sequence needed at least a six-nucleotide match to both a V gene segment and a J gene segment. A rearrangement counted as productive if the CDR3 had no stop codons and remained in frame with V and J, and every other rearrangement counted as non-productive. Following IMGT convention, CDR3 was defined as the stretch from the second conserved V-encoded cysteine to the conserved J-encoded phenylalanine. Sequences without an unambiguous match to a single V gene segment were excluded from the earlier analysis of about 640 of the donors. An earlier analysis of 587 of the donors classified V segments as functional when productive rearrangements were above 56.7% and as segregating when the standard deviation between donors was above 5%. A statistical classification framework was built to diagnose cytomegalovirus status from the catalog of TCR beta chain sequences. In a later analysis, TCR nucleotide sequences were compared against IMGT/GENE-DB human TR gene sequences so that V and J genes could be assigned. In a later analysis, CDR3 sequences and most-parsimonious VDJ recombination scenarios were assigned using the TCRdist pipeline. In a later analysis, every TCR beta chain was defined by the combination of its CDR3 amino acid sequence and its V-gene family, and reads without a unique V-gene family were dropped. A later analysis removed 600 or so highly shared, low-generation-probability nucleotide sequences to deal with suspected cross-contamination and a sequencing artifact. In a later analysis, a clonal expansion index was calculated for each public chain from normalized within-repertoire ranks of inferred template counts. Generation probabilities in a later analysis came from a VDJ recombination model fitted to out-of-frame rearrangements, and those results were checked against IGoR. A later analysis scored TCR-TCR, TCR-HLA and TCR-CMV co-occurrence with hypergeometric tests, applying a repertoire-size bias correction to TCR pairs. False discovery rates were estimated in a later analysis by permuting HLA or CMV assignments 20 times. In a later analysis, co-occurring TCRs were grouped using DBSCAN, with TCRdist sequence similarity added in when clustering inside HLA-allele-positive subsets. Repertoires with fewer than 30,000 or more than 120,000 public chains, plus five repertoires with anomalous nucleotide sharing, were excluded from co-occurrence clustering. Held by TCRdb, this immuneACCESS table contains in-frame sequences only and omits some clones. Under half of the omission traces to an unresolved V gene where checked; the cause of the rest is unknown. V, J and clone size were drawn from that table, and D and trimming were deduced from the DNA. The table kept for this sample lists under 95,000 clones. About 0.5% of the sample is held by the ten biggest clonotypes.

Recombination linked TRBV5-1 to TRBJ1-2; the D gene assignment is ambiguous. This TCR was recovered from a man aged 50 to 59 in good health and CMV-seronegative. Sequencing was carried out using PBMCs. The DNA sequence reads TGCGCCAGCAGCTTGGCGACGGGAATGAGTGGCTACACCTTC. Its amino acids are CASSLATGMSGYTF.